This T cell receptor (beta chain) was observed in a study of blood T cell repertoires in COVID-19. The overall study: Samples came from the United States, Italy and Spain, spanning acute and convalescent COVID-19. PBMCs, B-cell-depleted T cells, or T cells provided the cDNA or gDNA that made up the material.

Original data processing: Using reference gene primer amplification, nucleated cell counts were estimated. Sequencing used immunoSEQ multiplex PCR; TCRdb keeps in-frame clones, though not all of them. The V and J calls and clone size were taken over from that table, and D and trimming were inferred from the DNA. The profile shows under 300,000 clones, approximately 87% of them singletons. Germline lookup yields CDR1 SGDLS and CDR2 YYNGEE. V lost 3 bases, J lost 0 bases, and 8 bases stayed unmatched. The CDR3 contains 19 residues. Material: peripheral blood. The sequence was obtained from a man in his fifties or sixties with acute or convalescent COVID-19. V is TRBV9 and J is TRBJ2-1; 14 bases match TRBD2. The chain's CDR3 is CASSASGTSGRSSYNEQFF. Written as DNA, the CDR3 is TGTGCCAGCAGCGCCTCCGGGACTAGCGGGAGAAGCTCCTACAATGAGCAGTTCTTC. Looking up the rest from reference TRBV9 and TRBJ2-1 gives the full variable domain: DSGVTQTPKHLITATGQRVTLRCSPRSGDLSVYWYQQSLDQGLQFLIQYYNGEERAKGNILERFSAQQFPDLHSELNLSSLELGDSALYFCASSASGTSGRSSYNEQFFGPGTRLTVL.